In this sample, the clone carrying this TCR beta chain turned up a few times. Its antigen is currently unknown. Germline CDR1 GTSNPN, CDR2 SVGIG (reference sequence). There are 14 residues in the CDR3. Trimming left V 0 bases short and J 4 bases short, with 10 bases between. This sample is part of a study of T cell repertoires in cytomegalovirus infection. Whole-study context: Public TCR beta signatures were indicative of both CMV infection and a matching HLA type.

Study-wide results and limits: What dominated the ex vivo response were HLA-C-restricted CMV-specific TCR beta clonotypes. Cumulative frequency of public TCR beta families picked out carriers of CMV plus the relevant HLA.

TCRdb used MiXCR to reprocess the reads, holding one entry per CDR3 protein. Of 200,000 to 300,000 distinct CDR3 sequences listed, approximately 13% were seen once; the top ten hold around 9%. Material for sequencing was PBMCs. The clonotype comes from a human donor in good health (CMV status not recorded). Some clones in this sample may be carry-over from other donors' samples. This chain connects TRBV30 to TRBJ1-5; D uncertain. The chain's CDR3 is CAWSVGGPNQPQHF. The CDR3 nucleotides are TGTGCCTGGAGTGTCGGCGGTCCGAATCAGCCCCAGCATTTT.